The present TCR beta chain was sequenced within a study of T cell changes during pregnancy in multiple sclerosis. Germline trimming cut 8 bases from V and 3 bases from J; bases unmatched to any gene: 11. In germline, CDR1 is MRHNA, CDR2 SNTAGT. The CDR3 consists of 15 residues. Here immunoSEQ multiplex PCR was the method, and the copy in TCRdb shows in-frame clones only, minus some. The sample consists of some 51,000 clones, around 94% of them appearing once. The V gene is TRBV6-4, the J gene TRBJ2-3; 7 bases align to TRBD1. This TCR was sampled from a female donor with multiple sclerosis, enrolled in a pregnancy study. Specimen: CD4+ T cells from peripheral blood mononuclear cells, collected in the second trimester of pregnancy. The CDR3 is CASRPRTGTTDTQYF. In DNA form, the CDR3 reads TGTGCCAGCCGACCCAGGACAGGAACAACAGATACGCAGTATTTT.